These 14 T cell receptor beta chains were all obtained from the same sample, sequenced in a study of OX40 agonist ivuxolimab in advanced cancers. The method was immunoSEQ multiplex PCR; TCRdb's version includes in-frame clones alone and lacks a portion of them. The sample includes roughly 50,000 clones, around 89% seen only once; the top ten take around 1.5%. This specimen consisted of CD4+ or CD8+ T cells sorted from blood, obtained in a trial of the OX40 agonist ivuxolimab. The origin of the receptors is an adult with an advanced solid tumor such as melanoma, head and neck, liver or kidney cancer.

This chain uses TRBV6-5 with TRBJ2-1; tentatively, D is TRBD2 (5 bases). The germline V gene has CDR1 MNHEY and CDR2 SVGAGI. The CDR3 consists of 15 residues. V was trimmed by 4 bases and J by 4 bases, leaving 14 bases between them. CDR3 DNA sequence: TGTGCCAGCAGTTCCACACTAGAATCTTACAATGAGCAGTTCTTC. Its translation is CASSSTLESYNEQFF.

The V gene is TRBV25-1, the J gene TRBJ2-7; D remains ambiguous. Germline CDR1 is MGHDK and CDR2 is SYGVNS. Trimming cost V 5 bases and J 2 bases, with 10 bases left between them. The CDR3 loop spans 13 amino acids. The CDR3 reads CASSPDPTYEQYF. CDR3 sequence (DNA): TGTGCCAGCAGTCCGGACCCAACCTACGAGCAGTACTTC.

The chain uses TRBV5-1 and TRBJ2-1, with 14 bases aligning to TRBD2. V dropped 5 bases and J dropped 8; count of bases not matched to a gene: 3. The CDR3 runs 14 residues. Germline-derived CDR1 and CDR2 are SGHRS and YFSETQ. The CDR3, as DNA: TGCGCCAGCAGGACTAGCGGGGGGGCGCATGAGCAGTTCTTC. The encoded protein is CASRTSGGAHEQFF.

This clone was detected once. This sequence joins TRBV30 and TRBJ1-3; 7 nucleotides agree with TRBD1. V shed 5 bases and J 7 bases; nucleotides not matched to a gene: 5. Per germline, CDR1 GTSNPN and CDR2 SVGIG (reference sequence). CDR3 size: 12 residues. CDR3 protein: CAWGTGANTIYF. The CDR3, as DNA: TGTGCCTGGGGAACAGGGGCCAACACCATATATTTT.

The chain employs TRBV7-9 and TRBJ1-1, with D unclear. With 2 bases removed from V and 1 base from J, the gap between germline ends came to 8 bases. From germline, CDR1 is SEHNR and CDR2 FQNEAQ (reference sequence). The CDR3 runs to 14 residues. For the CDR3, the DNA is TGTGCCAGCAGCTTATATGCAGGGAACACTGAAGCTTTCTTT. This encodes CASSLYAGNTEAFF.

The CDR3 loop reads CAPNEGGGGQPQHF. CDR3 in DNA: TGTGCCCCCAACGAGGGAGGGGGCGGTCAGCCCCAGCATTTT. The rearrangement joins TRBV19 to TRBJ1-5, with TRBD1 matching 7 bases. CDR1 and CDR2 (germline): LNHDA, SQIVND (reference sequence). The V and J ends lost 11 bases and 6 bases, in that order; junction bases with no gene match: 13. The CDR3 spans 14 residues.

The chain joins TRBV2 to TRBJ1-5; D is perhaps TRBD1 (6 bases). Germline values: CDR1 SNHLY, CDR2 FYNNEI. V gave up 5 bases and J gave up 9 bases, with 20 bases separating them. The CDR3 has 15 amino acids. The CDR3 reads CASSRLGAWAGPQHF. The CDR3 DNA follows: TGTGCCAGCAGTCGATTGGGGGCGTGGGCCGGGCCCCAGCATTTT.

The V call is TRBV5-1, the J call TRBJ1-5; maybe TRBD1 (5 bases). Germline V gene sequence: CDR1 SGHRS, CDR2 YFSETQ. The germline V and J ends were trimmed by 0 bases and 4 bases, with 11 bases remaining between them. The CDR3 loop spans 15 amino acids. DNA for the CDR3: TGCGCCAGCAGCTTGGATTCTGGGGGTAATCAGCCCCAGCATTTT. Residues: CASSLDSGGNQPQHF.

A note on this clone: Compared with germline, one end of the junction differs, possibly owing to a read error. V usage is TRBV7-7 and J usage is TRBJ2-5; TRBD2 matches 10 bases. Per germline, CDR1 SSHAT and CDR2 FNYEAQ (reference sequence). The CDR3 covers 14 residues. The CDR3 loop reads CASSHRAGGETQYF. DNA of the CDR3: TGTGCTAGCAGCCACCGAGCGGGGGGGGAGACCCAGTACTTC. Complete variable domain (other parts from reference TRBV7-7 and TRBJ2-5): GAGVSQSPRYKVTKRGQDVTLRCDPISSHATLYWYQQALGQGPEFLTYFNYEAQPDKSGLPSDRFSAERPEGSISTLTIQRTEQRDSAMYRCASSHRAGGETQYFGPGTRLLVL.

V is TRBV27 and J is TRBJ1-4; no firm D call. In germline, CDR1 is MNHEY, CDR2 SMNVEV (reference sequence). This CDR3 is built from 11 residues. The V gene lost 7 bases and the J gene lost 14 bases, with 14 bases spanning the gap. The CDR3 DNA reads as TGTGCCAGCAAACTCGGAGGACGGCTGTTTTTT. Protein: CASKLGGRLFF.

This clone was recorded only once. The rearrangement joins TRBV11-2 to TRBJ2-5; 14 bases match TRBD2. Germline V lookup: CDR1 SGHAT, CDR2 FQNNGV. Trimming took 5 bases from V and 5 from J; bases not matched to a gene: 4. The CDR3 spans 15 residues. For the CDR3, the DNA is TGTGCCAGCAGCGGGGGACTAGCGGGAGTCGAGACCCAGTACTTC. Translated, it gives CASSGGLAGVETQYF.

The chain combines TRBV19 with TRBJ2-5; a weak D match, TRBD2 (6 bases). Germline V gene lookup returns CDR1 LNHDA and CDR2 SQIVND (reference sequence). V lost 0 bases, J lost 4 bases, and 12 bases lay in between. CDR3 length equals 15 residues. The CDR3 reads CASSIDQGGGETQYF. The CDR3, as DNA: TGTGCCAGTAGTATAGACCAGGGAGGAGGAGAGACCCAGTACTTC.

In DNA, the CDR3 is TGCGCCAGCAGCTTTCAGGACCGCTACGAGCAGTACTTC. Protein sequence: CASSFQDRYEQYF. The chain uses TRBV5-1 and TRBJ2-7; D not resolved. CDR1 is SGHRS, CDR2 YFSETQ, per germline. This CDR3 is built from 13 residues. V lost 2 bases, J lost 3 bases, and 9 bases lay in between.

This clone showed up just once. The chain is built from TRBV11-2 and TRBJ2-7; 7 bases are shared with TRBD1. With V trimmed by 5 bases and J by 5 bases, 9 bases remained unmatched. In germline, CDR1 is SGHAT, CDR2 FQNNGV. The CDR3 extends over 14 amino acids. CDR3 loop: CASSADRVSHEQYF. The DNA for the CDR3 is TGTGCCAGCAGCGCAGACAGGGTCTCTCACGAGCAGTACTTC. Complete variable domain (other parts from reference TRBV11-2 and TRBJ2-7): EAGVAQSPRYKIIEKRQSVAFWCNPISGHATLYWYQQILGQGPKLLIQFQNNGVVDDSQLPKDRFSAERLKGVDSTLKIQPAKLEDSAVYLCASSADRVSHEQYFGPGTRLTVT.